This T cell receptor (beta chain) was captured by sequencing in a study of a mutant IDH1 vaccine in newly diagnosed glioma. Study background: Vaccination started 4-6 weeks after radiotherapy alone, or with temozolomide cycles. Pretreatment consisted of radiotherapy, temozolomide, or both, with most receiving both. General observations from the study: A vaccine-induced immune response developed in roughly 93% of the patients.

Documented time point: week 35, safety follow-up. Vaccine doses each comprised 300 ug of mutant IDH1 20-mer peptide, with topical imiquimod. The donors' diagnosis was new WHO grade 3 or 4 astrocytoma that was IDH1-mutant and ATRX-lost. On this clone itself: Its target is unknown.

TCRdb's copy holds only in-frame clones and misses some; the assay was immunoSEQ multiplex PCR. The sample carries 35,000 to 45,000 clones, 83% recorded once. The CDR3 contains 15 residues. Per germline, CDR1 SEHNR and CDR2 FQNEAQ (reference sequence). The V and J ends lost 4 bases and 1 base, in that order; junction bases with no gene match: 4. The sequence came from a woman between 45 and 65 years old with glioma. The genes are TRBV7-9 and TRBJ2-7; TRBD1 matches at 10 bases. The source was PBMCs, collected from a glioma patient whose treatment included an IDH1 peptide vaccine. Here the CDR3 reads CASSSGQGVSYEQYF. For the CDR3, the DNA is TGTGCCAGCAGCTCCGGACAGGGGGTTTCCTACGAGCAGTACTTC.